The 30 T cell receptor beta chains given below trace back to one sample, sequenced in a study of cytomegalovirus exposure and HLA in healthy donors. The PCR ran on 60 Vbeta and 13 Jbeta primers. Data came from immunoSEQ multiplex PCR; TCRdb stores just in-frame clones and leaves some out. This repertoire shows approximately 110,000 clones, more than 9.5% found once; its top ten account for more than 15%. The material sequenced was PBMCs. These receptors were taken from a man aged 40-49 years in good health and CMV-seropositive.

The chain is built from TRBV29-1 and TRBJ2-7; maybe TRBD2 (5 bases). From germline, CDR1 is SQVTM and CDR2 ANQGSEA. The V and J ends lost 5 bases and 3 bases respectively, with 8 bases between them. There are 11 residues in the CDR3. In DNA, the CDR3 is TGCAGCGTTTTCGGACTCTACGAGCAGTACTTC. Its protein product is CSVFGLYEQYF.

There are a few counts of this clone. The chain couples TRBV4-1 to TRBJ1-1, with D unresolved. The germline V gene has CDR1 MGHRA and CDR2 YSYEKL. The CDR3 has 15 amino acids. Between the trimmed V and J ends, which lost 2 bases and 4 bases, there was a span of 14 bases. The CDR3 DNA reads TGCGCCAGCAGCCAACCAACGCTGGGCCCCACTGAAGCTTTCTTT. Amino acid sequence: CASSQPTLGPTEAFF.

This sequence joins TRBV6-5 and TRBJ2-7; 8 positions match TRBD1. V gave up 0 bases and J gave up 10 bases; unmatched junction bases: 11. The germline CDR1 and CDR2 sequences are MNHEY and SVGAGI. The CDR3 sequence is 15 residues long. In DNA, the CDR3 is TGTGCCAGCAGTTACTCGGGACAGGCAGATGTGATCCAGTACTTC. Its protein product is CASSYSGQADVIQYF.

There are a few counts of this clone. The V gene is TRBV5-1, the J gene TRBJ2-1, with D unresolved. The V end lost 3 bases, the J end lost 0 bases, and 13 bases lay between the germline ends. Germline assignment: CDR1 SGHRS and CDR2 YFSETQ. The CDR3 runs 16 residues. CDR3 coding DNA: TGCGCCAGCAGCTCGGATCGCGGCCACTCCTACAATGAGCAGTTCTTC. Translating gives CASSSDRGHSYNEQFF.

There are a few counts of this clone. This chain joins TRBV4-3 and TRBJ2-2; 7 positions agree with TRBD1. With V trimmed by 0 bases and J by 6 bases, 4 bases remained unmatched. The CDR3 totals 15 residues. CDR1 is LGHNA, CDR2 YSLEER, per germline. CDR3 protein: CASSQEIRGPGELFF. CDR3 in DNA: TGCGCCAGCAGCCAAGAGATTAGGGGGCCCGGGGAGCTGTTTTTT.

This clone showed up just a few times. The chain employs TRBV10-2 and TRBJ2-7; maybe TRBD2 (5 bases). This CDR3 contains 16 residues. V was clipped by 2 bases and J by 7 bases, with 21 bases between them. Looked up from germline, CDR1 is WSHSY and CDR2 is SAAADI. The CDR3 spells CASSERESLVDREQYF. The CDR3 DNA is TGCGCCAGCAGTGAGAGGGAGTCTCTGGTCGATAGGGAGCAGTACTTC.

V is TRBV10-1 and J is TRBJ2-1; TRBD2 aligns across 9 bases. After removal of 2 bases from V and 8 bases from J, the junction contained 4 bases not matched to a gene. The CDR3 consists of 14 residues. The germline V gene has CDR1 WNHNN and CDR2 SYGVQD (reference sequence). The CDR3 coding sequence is TGCGCCAGCAGTGAGGGCGGGAGGGCCGATGAGCAGTTCTTC. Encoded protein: CASSEGGRADEQFF.

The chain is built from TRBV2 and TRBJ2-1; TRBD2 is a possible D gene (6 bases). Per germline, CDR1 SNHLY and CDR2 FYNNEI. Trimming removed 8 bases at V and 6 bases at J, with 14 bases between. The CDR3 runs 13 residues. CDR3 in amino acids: CASEQEGGNEQFF. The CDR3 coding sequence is TGTGCCAGCGAACAGGAGGGTGGCAATGAGCAGTTCTTC.

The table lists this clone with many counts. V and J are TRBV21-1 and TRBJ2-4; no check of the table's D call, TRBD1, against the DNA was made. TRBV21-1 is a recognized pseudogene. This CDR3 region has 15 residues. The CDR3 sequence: CARDRKDLAKNIQYF. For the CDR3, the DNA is TGTGCCAGGGACAGAAAAGACTTGGCCAAAAACATTCAGTACTTC.

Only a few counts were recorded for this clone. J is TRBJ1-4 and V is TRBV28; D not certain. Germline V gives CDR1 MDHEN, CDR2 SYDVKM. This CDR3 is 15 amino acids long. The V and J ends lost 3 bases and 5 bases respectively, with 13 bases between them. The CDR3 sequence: CASSFFRGGNEKLFF. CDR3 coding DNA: TGTGCCAGCAGTTTCTTCCGGGGTGGGAATGAAAAACTGTTTTTT.

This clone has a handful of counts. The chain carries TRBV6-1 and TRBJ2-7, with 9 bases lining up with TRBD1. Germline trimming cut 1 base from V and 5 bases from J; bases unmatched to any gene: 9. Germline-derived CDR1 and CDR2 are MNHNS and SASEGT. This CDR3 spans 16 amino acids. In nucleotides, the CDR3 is TGTGCCAGCAGTGAAGGGGTCGGGACAGGGTCCAACGAGCAGTACTTC. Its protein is CASSEGVGTGSNEQYF.

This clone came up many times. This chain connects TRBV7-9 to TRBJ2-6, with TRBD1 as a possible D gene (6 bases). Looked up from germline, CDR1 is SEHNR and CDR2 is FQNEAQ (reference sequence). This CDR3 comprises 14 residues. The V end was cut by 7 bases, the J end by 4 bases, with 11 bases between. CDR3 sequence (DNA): TGTGCCAGCACCTGGGGGCACGGGGCCAACGTCCTGACTTTC. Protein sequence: CASTWGHGANVLTF.

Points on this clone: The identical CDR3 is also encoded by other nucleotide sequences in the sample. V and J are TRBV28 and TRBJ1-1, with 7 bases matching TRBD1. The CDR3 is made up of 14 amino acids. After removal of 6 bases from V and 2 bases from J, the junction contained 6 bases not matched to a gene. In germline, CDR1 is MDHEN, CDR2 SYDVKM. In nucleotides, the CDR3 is TGTGCCAGCAGCTTTGGGGACAGAAACACTGAAGCTTTCTTT. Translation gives CASSFGDRNTEAFF.

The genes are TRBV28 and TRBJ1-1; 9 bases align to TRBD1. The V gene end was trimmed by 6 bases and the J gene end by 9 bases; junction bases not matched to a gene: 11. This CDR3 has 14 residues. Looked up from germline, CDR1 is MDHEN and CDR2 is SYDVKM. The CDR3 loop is CASRPTPGQGKAFF. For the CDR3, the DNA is TGTGCCAGCAGGCCCACCCCCGGACAGGGGAAAGCTTTCTTT.

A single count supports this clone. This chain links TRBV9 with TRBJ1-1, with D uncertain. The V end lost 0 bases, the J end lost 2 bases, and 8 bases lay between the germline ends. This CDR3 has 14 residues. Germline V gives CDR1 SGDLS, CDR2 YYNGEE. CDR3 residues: CASSVASSNTEAFF. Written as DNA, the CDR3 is TGTGCCAGCAGCGTAGCATCAAGCAACACTGAAGCTTTCTTT.

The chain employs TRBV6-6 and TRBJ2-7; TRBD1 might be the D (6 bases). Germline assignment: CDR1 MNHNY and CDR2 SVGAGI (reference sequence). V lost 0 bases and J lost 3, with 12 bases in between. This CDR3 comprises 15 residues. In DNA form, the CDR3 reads TGTGCCAGCAGTTACTCGGGGGACACTATCTACGAGCAGTACTTC. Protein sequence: CASSYSGDTIYEQYF.

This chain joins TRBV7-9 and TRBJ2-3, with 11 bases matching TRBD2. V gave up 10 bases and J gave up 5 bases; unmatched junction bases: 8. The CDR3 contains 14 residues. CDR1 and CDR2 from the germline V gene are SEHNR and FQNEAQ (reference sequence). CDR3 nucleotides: TGTGCCATCACGATTAGCGGGAGGGGAGATACGCAGTATTTT. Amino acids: CAITISGRGDTQYF.

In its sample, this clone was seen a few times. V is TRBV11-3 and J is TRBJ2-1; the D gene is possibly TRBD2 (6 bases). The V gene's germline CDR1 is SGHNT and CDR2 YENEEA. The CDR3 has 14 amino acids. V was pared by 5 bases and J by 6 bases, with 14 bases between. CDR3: CASSLTPTSNEQFF. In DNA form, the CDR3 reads TGTGCCAGCAGCCTCACCCCGACTAGCAATGAGCAGTTCTTC.

The CDR3 coding sequence is TGTGCCAGCAGACCCCCGGGAGGGGGGGGGAATCGGCAAAAACTGTTTTTT. This codes for CASRPPGGGGNRQKLFF. The J gene is TRBJ1-4, the V gene TRBV2; tentatively, D is TRBD1 (6 bases). V lost 6 bases to trimming and J lost 9 bases, with 26 bases between them. This CDR3 region has 17 residues. Looked up from germline, CDR1 is SNHLY and CDR2 is FYNNEI.

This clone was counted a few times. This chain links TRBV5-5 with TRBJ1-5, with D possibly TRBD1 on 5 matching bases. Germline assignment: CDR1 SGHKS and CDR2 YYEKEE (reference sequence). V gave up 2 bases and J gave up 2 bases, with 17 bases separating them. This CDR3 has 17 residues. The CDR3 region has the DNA TGTGCCAGCAGCTTCACCTGGGGCGTGATCGGCAATCAGCCCCAGCATTTT. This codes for CASSFTWGVIGNQPQHF.

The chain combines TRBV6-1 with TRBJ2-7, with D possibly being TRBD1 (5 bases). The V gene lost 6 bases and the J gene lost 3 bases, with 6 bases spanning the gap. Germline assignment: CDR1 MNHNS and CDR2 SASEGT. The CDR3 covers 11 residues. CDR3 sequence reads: CASRDSYEQYF. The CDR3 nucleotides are TGTGCCAGCAGAGACAGCTACGAGCAGTACTTC.

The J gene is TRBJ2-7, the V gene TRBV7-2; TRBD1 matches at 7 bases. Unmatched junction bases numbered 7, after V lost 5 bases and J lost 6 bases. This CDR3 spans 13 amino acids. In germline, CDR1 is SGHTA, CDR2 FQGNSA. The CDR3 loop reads CASSPNRGGEQYF. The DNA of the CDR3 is TGTGCCAGCAGCCCGAACAGGGGCGGCGAGCAGTACTTC.

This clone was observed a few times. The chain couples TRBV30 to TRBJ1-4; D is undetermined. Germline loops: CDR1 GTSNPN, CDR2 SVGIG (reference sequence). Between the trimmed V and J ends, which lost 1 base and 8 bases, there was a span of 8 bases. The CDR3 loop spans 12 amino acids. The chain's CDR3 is CAWSGGGEKLFF. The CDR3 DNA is TGTGCCTGGAGTGGAGGTGGGGAAAAACTGTTTTTT. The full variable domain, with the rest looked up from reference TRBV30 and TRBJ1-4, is SQTIHQWPATLVQPVGSPLSLECTVEGTSNPNLYWYRQAAGRGLQLLFYSVGIGQISSEVPQNLSASRPQDRQFILSSKKLLLSDSGFYLCAWSGGGEKLFFGSGTQLSVL.

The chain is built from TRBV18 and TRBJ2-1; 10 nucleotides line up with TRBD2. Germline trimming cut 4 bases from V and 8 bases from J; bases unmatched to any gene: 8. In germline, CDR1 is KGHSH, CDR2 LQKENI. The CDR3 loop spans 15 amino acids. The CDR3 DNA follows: TGTGCCAGCTCACGATCTAGCGGGAGTATTGATGAGCAGTTCTTC. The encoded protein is CASSRSSGSIDEQFF.

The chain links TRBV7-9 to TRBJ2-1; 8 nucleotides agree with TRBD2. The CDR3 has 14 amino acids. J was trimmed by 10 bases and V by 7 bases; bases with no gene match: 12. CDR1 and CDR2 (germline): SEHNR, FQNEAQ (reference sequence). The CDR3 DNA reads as TGTGCCAGCACACCGATAGCGGGAAATGGGGAGCAGTTCTTC. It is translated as CASTPIAGNGEQFF.

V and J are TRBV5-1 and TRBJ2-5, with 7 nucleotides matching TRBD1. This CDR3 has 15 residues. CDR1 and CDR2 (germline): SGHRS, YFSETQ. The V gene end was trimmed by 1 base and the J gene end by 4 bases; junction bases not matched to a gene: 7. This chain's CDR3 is CASSLSQGVGETQYF. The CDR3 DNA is TGCGCCAGCAGCTTGAGCCAGGGGGTGGGAGAGACCCAGTACTTC.

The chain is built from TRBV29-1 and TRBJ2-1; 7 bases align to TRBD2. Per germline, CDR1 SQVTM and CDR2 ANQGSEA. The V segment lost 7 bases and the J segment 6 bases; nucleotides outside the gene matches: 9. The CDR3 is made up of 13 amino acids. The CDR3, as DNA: TGCAGCGAATGGGGCGGGAGCGCCAATGAGCAGTTCTTC. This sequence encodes CSEWGGSANEQFF.

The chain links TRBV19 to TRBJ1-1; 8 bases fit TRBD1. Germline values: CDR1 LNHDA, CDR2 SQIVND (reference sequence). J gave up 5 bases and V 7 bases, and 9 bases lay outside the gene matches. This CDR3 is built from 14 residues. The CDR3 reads CASILGTGGTEAFF. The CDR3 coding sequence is TGTGCCAGTATTCTGGGAACAGGGGGGACTGAAGCTTTCTTT.

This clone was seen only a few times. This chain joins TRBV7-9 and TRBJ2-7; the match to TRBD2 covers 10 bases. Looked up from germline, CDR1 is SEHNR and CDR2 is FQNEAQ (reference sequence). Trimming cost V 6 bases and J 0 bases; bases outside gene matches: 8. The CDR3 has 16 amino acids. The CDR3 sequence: CASSHTSGRASYEQYF. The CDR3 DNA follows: TGTGCCAGCAGTCACACAAGCGGGAGGGCCTCCTACGAGCAGTACTTC.

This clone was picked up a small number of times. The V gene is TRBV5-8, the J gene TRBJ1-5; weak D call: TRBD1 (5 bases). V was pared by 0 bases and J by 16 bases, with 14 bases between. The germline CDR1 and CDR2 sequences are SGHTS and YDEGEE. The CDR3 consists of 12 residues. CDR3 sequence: CASSLVRGGYHF. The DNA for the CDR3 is TGTGCCAGCAGCTTGGTGCGGGGCGGGTATCATTTT.